This TCR beta chain was sequenced for a study of B cell selection in AIRE deficiency. The method was immunoSEQ multiplex PCR; TCRdb's version includes in-frame clones alone and lacks a portion of them. The profile shows 4,700 or so clones, about 87% of them singletons. Regulatory T cells were sorted as CD4+CD25hiCD127low/negative. Study conclusions and caveats: Shorter CDR3s marked shared Treg sequences, biased toward few non-templated insertions. Healthy Tconv contained roughly two fifths of shared healthy Treg sequences; only TCRbeta sequenced.

In this sample, this clone turned up a few times. Its target is not known. The CDR3 sequence is 15 residues long. Trimming took off 2 bases at V and 7 bases at J, with 15 bases between the two ends. Germline CDR1 is SGHNT and CDR2 is YYREEE (reference sequence). This receptor was taken from a human donor with AIRE deficiency. This chain uses TRBV5-4 with TRBJ1-4; D not resolved. Sample: Tregs sorted from PBMCs. The CDR3 reads CASSFGRGGSEKLFF. CDR3 DNA: TGTGCCAGCAGCTTTGGACGGGGAGGGAGTGAAAAACTGTTTTTT.